Below, one T cell receptor beta chain is given with its context. Libraries were prepared by immunoSEQ multiplex PCR; TCRdb keeps only in-frame clonotypes and omits some of them. The data show tens of thousands of clones, with 85% to 90% seen just once and 0.85% to 0.95% held by the top ten. The CDR3 totals 17 residues. The germline V and J ends were trimmed by 0 bases and 2 bases, with 11 bases remaining between them. CDR1 and CDR2 (germline): PRHDT, FYEKMQ (reference sequence). Lung cancer patients with chemo-refractory metastatic non-small-cell disease were given focal radiation plus CTLA-4 blockade with ipilimumab. The source of the sample is a study of radiotherapy plus CTLA-4 blockade in lung cancer.

This TCR derives from a human donor with non-small cell lung cancer who had stable disease on radiotherapy plus ipilimumab. V is TRBV13 and J is TRBJ1-6, with D perhaps matching TRBD1 (6 bases). The sample consisted of peripheral blood, taken from a patient treated with radiotherapy plus ipilimumab. The CDR3 nucleotides are TGTGCCAGCAGCTTAGGCGGACAGTCAACCTATAATTCACCCCTCCACTTT. Protein: CASSLGGQSTYNSPLHF.